Presented here are 5 T cell receptor beta chains from one specimen sequenced in a study of OX40 agonist ivuxolimab in advanced cancers. TCRdb keeps only in-frame clones here, not all; method: immunoSEQ multiplex PCR. Of 90,000 to 100,000 clones in the sample, approximately 91% were seen once. The sequenced sample was CD4+ or CD8+ T cells sorted from blood, obtained in a trial of the OX40 agonist ivuxolimab. The receptors here all came from an adult with an advanced solid tumor such as melanoma, head and neck, liver or kidney cancer.

This chain links TRBV28 with TRBJ2-7, with 8 bases fitting TRBD1. The V and J ends lost 6 bases and 2 bases, in that order; junction bases with no gene match: 12. Germline values: CDR1 MDHEN, CDR2 SYDVKM. This CDR3 comprises 16 residues. The CDR3: CASSPPPTGATYEQYF. For the CDR3, the DNA is TGTGCCAGCAGCCCACCGCCGACAGGGGCGACCTACGAGCAGTACTTC.

The chain joins TRBV28 to TRBJ2-1; 11 nucleotides align to TRBD2. The CDR3 length is 16 residues. After removal of 4 bases from V and 3 bases from J, the junction contained 5 bases not matched to a gene. Germline V gene data show CDR1 as MDHEN and CDR2 as SYDVKM. The CDR3, as DNA: TGTGCCAGCAGTTCCGCGGGACTAGCGGTCTACAATGAGCAGTTCTTC. Its translation is CASSSAGLAVYNEQFF.

The chain is built from TRBV6-1 and TRBJ2-5; 9 bases are a match to TRBD1. This CDR3 is 13 amino acids long. Germline assignment: CDR1 MNHNS and CDR2 SASEGT. V shed 6 bases and J 5 bases; nucleotides not matched to a gene: 4. The chain's CDR3 is CASRTGGVETQYF. CDR3 coding DNA: TGTGCCAGCAGGACAGGGGGAGTGGAGACCCAGTACTTC.

The chain joins TRBV5-4 to TRBJ2-5, with D possibly TRBD1 on 6 matching bases. V was pared by 2 bases and J by 2 bases, with 7 bases between. The germline V gene has CDR1 SGHNT and CDR2 YYREEE (reference sequence). The CDR3 is 13 residues long. The CDR3 nucleotides are TGTGCCAGCAGCTTAGACAGGCAAGAGACCCAGTACTTC. Translated: CASSLDRQETQYF.

The J gene is TRBJ1-3, the V gene TRBV13, with 10 bases aligning to TRBD1. The CDR3 consists of 16 residues. The trim removed 5 bases at V and 2 bases at J, leaving 6 bases unmatched. Per the germline V gene, CDR1 is PRHDT and CDR2 is FYEKMQ (reference sequence). The CDR3 protein is CASSRGQGDTGNTIYF. In DNA, the CDR3 is TGTGCCAGCAGCCGTGGACAGGGGGATACTGGAAACACCATATATTTT.